These T cell receptor beta chains were read from a single sample in a study of shared clonotypes between healthy human individuals. Here immunoSEQ multiplex PCR was the method, and the copy in TCRdb shows in-frame clones only, minus some. The sample contains about 460,000 clones, roughly three quarters of which appear only once. The sample taken for sequencing was PBMCs. These receptors were obtained from a woman aged 40 to 50 in good health. Some clones in this sample may be carry-over from other donors' samples. The CDR3 runs from the conserved cysteine through the conserved F or W. Each record gives: D gene, clone size, J gene, V gene, CDR3 protein, CDR3 DNA. D genes are given only for firm matches. Rows give clone size only sometimes, using once, few, many, or a class for an expanded clone.

D gene: .; clone size: once; J gene: TRBJ1-1; V gene: TRBV7-3; CDR3 protein: CASSLTTAQNTEAFF; CDR3 DNA: TGTGCCAGCAGCTTAACAACAGCGCAGAACACTGAAGCTTTCTTT
D gene: .; clone size: .; J gene: TRBJ2-3; V gene: TRBV28; CDR3 protein: CASSLWAAAGGDTQYF; CDR3 DNA: TGTGCCAGCAGTTTATGGGCCGCCGCCGGGGGAGATACGCAGTATTTT
D gene: .; clone size: .; J gene: TRBJ2-5; V gene: TRBV29-1; CDR3 protein: CSVSRAQETQYF; CDR3 DNA: TGCAGCGTTAGTAGAGCTCAAGAGACCCAGTACTTC
D gene: TRBD2; clone size: once; J gene: TRBJ2-1; V gene: TRBV2; CDR3 protein: CASQTSGRINEQFF; CDR3 DNA: TGTGCCAGCCAGACTAGCGGGAGGATCAATGAGCAGTTCTTC
D gene: .; clone size: .; J gene: TRBJ1-5; V gene: TRBV6-5; CDR3 protein: CASSYSGGSNQPQHF; CDR3 DNA: TGTGCCAGCAGTTACTCGGGAGGGAGCAATCAGCCCCAGCATTTT
D gene: .; clone size: .; J gene: TRBJ2-7; V gene: TRBV5-6; CDR3 protein: CASSFRRAPYEQYF; CDR3 DNA: TGTGCCAGCAGCTTCCGGAGGGCTCCCTACGAGCAGTACTTC
D gene: TRBD1; clone size: .; J gene: TRBJ2-7; V gene: TRBV4-1; CDR3 protein: CASSSDRGDYEQYF; CDR3 DNA: TGCGCCAGCAGCTCCGACAGGGGAGACTACGAGCAGTACTTC
D gene: .; clone size: .; J gene: TRBJ1-3; V gene: TRBV7-8; CDR3 protein: CASSLDISGNTIYF; CDR3 DNA: TGTGCCAGCAGCTTAGATATCTCTGGAAACACCATATATTTT
D gene: TRBD1; clone size: .; J gene: TRBJ2-2; V gene: TRBV7-3; CDR3 protein: CASSVQVPGQGSGELFF; CDR3 DNA: TGTGCCAGCAGCGTACAAGTTCCGGGACAGGGCTCCGGGGAGCTGTTTTTT
D gene: .; clone size: .; J gene: TRBJ2-3; V gene: TRBV7-8; CDR3 protein: CASSLEAGPGTDTQYF; CDR3 DNA: TGTGCCAGCAGCTTAGAGGCGGGGCCGGGCACAGATACGCAGTATTTT
D gene: .; clone size: .; J gene: TRBJ2-7; V gene: TRBV7-2; CDR3 protein: CASSPDLNSYEQYF; CDR3 DNA: TGTGCCAGCAGCCCCGATCTAAATTCCTACGAGCAGTACTTC
D gene: .; clone size: .; J gene: TRBJ2-3; V gene: TRBV13; CDR3 protein: CASSLTGITDTQYF; CDR3 DNA: TGTGCCAGCAGCTTAACCGGTATAACAGATACGCAGTATTTT
D gene: TRBD1; clone size: .; J gene: TRBJ1-3; V gene: TRBV6-5; CDR3 protein: CASSYTGQTSGNTIYF; CDR3 DNA: TGTGCCAGCAGTTACACGGGACAGACCTCTGGAAACACCATATATTTT
D gene: .; clone size: once; J gene: TRBJ2-7; V gene: TRBV6-1; CDR3 protein: CASSEMGQSYEQYF; CDR3 DNA: TGTGCCAGCAGTGAAATGGGGCAATCCTACGAGCAGTACTTC
D gene: TRBD1; clone size: .; J gene: TRBJ2-7; V gene: TRBV7-9; CDR3 protein: CASSLAPGQGSHEQYF; CDR3 DNA: TGTGCCAGCAGCTTAGCTCCCGGACAGGGGAGCCACGAGCAGTACTTC
D gene: TRBD1; clone size: few; J gene: TRBJ1-5; V gene: TRBV27; CDR3 protein: CASRASGGWDQPQHF; CDR3 DNA: TGTGCCAGCAGGGCGTCAGGGGGCTGGGATCAGCCCCAGCATTTT
D gene: .; clone size: .; J gene: TRBJ2-7; V gene: TRBV18; CDR3 protein: CASSPSTGTYEQYF; CDR3 DNA: TGTGCCAGCTCACCATCGACGGGTACCTACGAGCAGTACTTC
D gene: .; clone size: .; J gene: TRBJ2-3; V gene: TRBV5-3; CDR3 protein: CARSLGLPGTDTQYF; CDR3 DNA: TGTGCCAGAAGCTTGGGTCTACCTGGCACAGATACGCAGTATTTT
D gene: .; clone size: .; J gene: TRBJ2-7; V gene: TRBV25-1; CDR3 protein: CASSNWGSYEQYF; CDR3 DNA: TGTGCCAGCAGTAACTGGGGTTCCTACGAGCAGTACTTC
D gene: .; clone size: .; J gene: TRBJ2-5; V gene: TRBV29-1; CDR3 protein: CSVEPLGETQYF; CDR3 DNA: TGCAGCGTTGAACCCCTAGGAGAGACCCAGTACTTC
D gene: .; clone size: .; J gene: TRBJ2-2; V gene: TRBV4-2; CDR3 protein: CASSQEVEGGYTGELFF; CDR3 DNA: TGTGCCAGCAGCCAAGAGGTGGAAGGAGGGTACACCGGGGAGCTGTTTTTT
D gene: .; clone size: .; J gene: TRBJ1-2; V gene: TRBV9; CDR3 protein: CASSALGYGYTF; CDR3 DNA: TGTGCCAGCAGCGCCCTAGGCTATGGCTACACCTTC
D gene: .; clone size: .; J gene: TRBJ1-4; V gene: TRBV28; CDR3 protein: CASSSGTENEKLFF; CDR3 DNA: TGTGCCAGCAGTTCCGGGACGGAGAATGAAAAACTGTTTTTT
D gene: .; clone size: .; J gene: TRBJ2-5; V gene: TRBV29-1; CDR3 protein: CSAGRGTQETQYF; CDR3 DNA: TGCAGCGCGGGAAGGGGGACGCAAGAGACCCAGTACTTC
D gene: .; clone size: .; J gene: TRBJ1-1; V gene: TRBV18; CDR3 protein: CASSTTEENTEAFF; CDR3 DNA: TGTGCCAGCTCCACCACCGAGGAGAACACTGAAGCTTTCTTT
D gene: .; clone size: many; J gene: TRBJ1-1; V gene: TRBV7-8; CDR3 protein: CASSLLHGANTEAFF; CDR3 DNA: TGTGCCAGCAGCTTACTACACGGAGCGAACACTGAAGCTTTCTTT
D gene: .; clone size: .; J gene: TRBJ1-1; V gene: TRBV18; CDR3 protein: CASSQPNTEAFF; CDR3 DNA: TGTGCCAGCTCGCAACCGAACACTGAAGCTTTCTTT
D gene: .; clone size: .; J gene: TRBJ2-3; V gene: TRBV4-2; CDR3 protein: CASSQDLAGRQYF; CDR3 DNA: TGTGCCAGCAGCCAAGATCTTGCGGGTAGACAGTATTTT
D gene: .; clone size: .; J gene: TRBJ1-2; V gene: TRBV27; CDR3 protein: CASSLLGGAGGYTF; CDR3 DNA: TGTGCCAGCAGTTTATTGGGGGGCGCAGGGGGCTACACCTTC
D gene: TRBD2; clone size: .; J gene: TRBJ2-1; V gene: TRBV2; CDR3 protein: CASSEWSGRAGEQFF; CDR3 DNA: TGTGCCAGCAGTGAATGGAGCGGGAGGGCTGGAGAGCAGTTCTTC
D gene: TRBD2; clone size: few; J gene: TRBJ2-7; V gene: TRBV7-2; CDR3 protein: CASSLLWASGISEQYF; CDR3 DNA: TGTGCCAGCAGCTTGCTGTGGGCTAGCGGGATAAGCGAGCAGTACTTC
D gene: .; clone size: once; J gene: TRBJ2-7; V gene: TRBV7-6; CDR3 protein: CASSLRGGSEQYF; CDR3 DNA: TGTGCCAGCAGCTTACGTGGTGGGTCCGAGCAGTACTTC
D gene: TRBD2; clone size: .; J gene: TRBJ2-5; V gene: TRBV5-4; CDR3 protein: CASSSGLAEETQYF; CDR3 DNA: TGTGCCAGCAGCTCAGGACTAGCGGAAGAGACCCAGTACTTC
D gene: .; clone size: .; J gene: TRBJ1-2; V gene: TRBV29-1; CDR3 protein: CSVATQKGPYGYTF; CDR3 DNA: TGCAGCGTTGCTACACAGAAGGGACCCTATGGCTACACCTTC
D gene: .; clone size: .; J gene: TRBJ2-6; V gene: TRBV7-6; CDR3 protein: CASSVGGSGANVLTF; CDR3 DNA: TGTGCCAGCAGCGTCGGGGGTTCTGGGGCCAACGTCCTGACTTTC